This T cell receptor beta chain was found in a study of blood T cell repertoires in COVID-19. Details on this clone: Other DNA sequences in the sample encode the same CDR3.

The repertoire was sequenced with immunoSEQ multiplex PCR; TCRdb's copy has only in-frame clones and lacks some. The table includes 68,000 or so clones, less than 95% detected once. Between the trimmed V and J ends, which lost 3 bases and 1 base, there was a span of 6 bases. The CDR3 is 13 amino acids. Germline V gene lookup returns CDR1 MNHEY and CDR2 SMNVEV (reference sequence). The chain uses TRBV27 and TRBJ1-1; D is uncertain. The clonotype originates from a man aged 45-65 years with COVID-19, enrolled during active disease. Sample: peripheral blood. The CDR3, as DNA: TGTGCCAGCAGTTTCGGCGGGAACACTGAAGCTTTCTTT. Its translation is CASSFGGNTEAFF.